The clone carrying this T cell receptor beta chain is medium-sized within its sample. At one end, the junction sequence differs from germline, possibly due to a read error. The data are from a study of Graves' ophthalmopathy and Graves' hyperthyroidism. Beta-chain TCR CDR3 regions were amplified from RNA transcripts. Following a first-round RT-PCR that used HTBI primers, a second-round multiplex PCR was carried out. TCRdb analysed the multiplex PCR reads with MiXCR anew, one entry per CDR3 protein. The sample contains 40,000 to 50,000 distinct CDR3 sequences, around half of which appear only once. From fresh peripheral blood, about 10 ml in volume, the PBMCs were obtained. The germline V gene encodes CDR1 SSHAT and CDR2 FNYEAQ (reference sequence). The CDR3 runs 15 residues.

Sequenced sample: peripheral blood. The chain recombines TRBV7-7 with TRBJ2-1; 8 bases fit TRBD2. This TCR was sampled from an adult man with Graves' ophthalmopathy. The CDR3 DNA sequence: TGTGCTAGCAGCGCCACTAGCGGTGCTTACAATGAGCAGTTCTTC. Its translation is CASSATSGAYNEQFF.